The entry that follows covers one TCR beta chain sequence. In the authors' methods: Nucleated cell counts were estimated from reference gene primer amplification. Some clones are missing from TCRdb's copy, which holds only in-frame ones; the method was immunoSEQ multiplex PCR. V, J and clone size were drawn from that table, and D and trimming were deduced from the DNA. The table includes 150,000 to 200,000 clones, about four fifths detected once. Trimming took 5 bases from V and 4 from J, leaving 14 bases between them. Germline V gives CDR1 SNHLY, CDR2 FYNNEI. This CDR3 region has 14 residues. These data come from a study of blood T cell repertoires in COVID-19. Study-level information: Material from acute and convalescent COVID-19 was sourced from the United States, Italy and Spain.

Cohort allocation depended upon clinical history that participants reported. The study counted Cohort 3 donors as recovered given two negative PCRs, clearance, or symptom resolution. Sequencing used PBMCs or T cells enriched from blood (not recorded which). The J gene is TRBJ2-5, the V gene TRBV2; TRBD1 might be the D (5 bases). This clonotype was sampled from a middle-aged man who had recovered from COVID-19. The CDR3 DNA reads as TGTGCCAGCAGTAGGGGCCTAGGTGGAGAGACCCAGTACTTC. Amino acids: CASSRGLGGETQYF.